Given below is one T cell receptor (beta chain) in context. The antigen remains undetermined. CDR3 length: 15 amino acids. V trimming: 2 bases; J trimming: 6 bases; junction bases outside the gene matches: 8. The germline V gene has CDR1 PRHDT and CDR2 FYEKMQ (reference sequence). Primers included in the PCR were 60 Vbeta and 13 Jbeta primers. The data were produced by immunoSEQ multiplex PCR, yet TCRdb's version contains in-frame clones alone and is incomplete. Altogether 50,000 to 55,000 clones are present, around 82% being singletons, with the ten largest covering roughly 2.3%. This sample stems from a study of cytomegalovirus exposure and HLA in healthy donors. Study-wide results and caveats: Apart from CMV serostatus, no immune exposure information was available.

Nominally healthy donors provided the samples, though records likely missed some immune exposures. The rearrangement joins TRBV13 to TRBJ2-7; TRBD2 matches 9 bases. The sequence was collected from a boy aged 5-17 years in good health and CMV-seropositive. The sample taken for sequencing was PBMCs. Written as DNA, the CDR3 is TGTGCCAGCAGCTTAAGGGCTAGCGGGGAGTCCGAGCAGTACTTC. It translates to CASSLRASGESEQYF.